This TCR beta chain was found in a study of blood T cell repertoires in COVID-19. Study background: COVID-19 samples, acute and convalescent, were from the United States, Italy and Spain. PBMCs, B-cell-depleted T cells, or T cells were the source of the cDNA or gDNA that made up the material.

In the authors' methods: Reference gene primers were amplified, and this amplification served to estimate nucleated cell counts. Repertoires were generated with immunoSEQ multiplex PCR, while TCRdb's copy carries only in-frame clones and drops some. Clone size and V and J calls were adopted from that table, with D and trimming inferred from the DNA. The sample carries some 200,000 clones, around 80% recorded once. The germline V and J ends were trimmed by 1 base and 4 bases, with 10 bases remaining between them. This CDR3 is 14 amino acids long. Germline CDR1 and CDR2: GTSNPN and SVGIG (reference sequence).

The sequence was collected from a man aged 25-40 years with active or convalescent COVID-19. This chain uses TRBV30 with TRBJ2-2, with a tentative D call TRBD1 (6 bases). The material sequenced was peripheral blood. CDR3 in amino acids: CAWSATGITGELFF. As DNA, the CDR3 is TGTGCCTGGAGTGCCACAGGGATCACCGGGGAGCTGTTTTTT.